One sample yielded the 26 T cell receptor beta chains listed below, sequenced in a study of vaccination and CD4 T cells after COVID-19. These receptors lack a known antigen. Sequenced with the Oncomine TCR Beta short-read assay was DNA taken from cultured CD4+ T cells. TCRdb re-called the PCR reads through MiXCR, storing one row per CDR3 protein. The top ten clones hold about 8.2% of a sample with about 21,000 distinct CDR3 sequences, roughly 50% of them seen once. Treatment meaning: roughly nine-day PBMC culture with coronavirus spike peptide pools or control peptides (ViraFEST assay). Sequencing was done on a sample of CD4+ T cells from blood, cultured in vitro. Receptor source: a human donor who had recovered from COVID-19.

This clonotype has just a few counts. V gene TRBV7-2 combines with J gene TRBJ1-5, with TRBD1 identical over 7 bases. This CDR3 spans 13 amino acids. Germline CDR1 is SGHTA and CDR2 is FQGNSA. Trimming at V came to 6 bases and at J to 4 bases, leaving 3 bases not matched to a gene. In DNA form, the CDR3 reads TGTGCCAGCAGACAGGACAGGAATCAGCCCCAGCATTTT. Its protein is CASRQDRNQPQHF. Full variable domain (missing parts from reference TRBV7-2 and TRBJ1-5): GAGVSQSPSNKVTEKGKDVELRCDPISGHTALYWYRQSLGQGLEFLIYFQGNSAPDKSGLPSDRFSAERTGGSVSTLTIQRTQQEDSAVYLCASRQDRNQPQHFGDGTRLSIL.

This clonotype was recorded a few times. The chain employs TRBV20-1 and TRBJ2-1; D not resolved. The V end lost 3 bases, the J end lost 5 bases, and 8 bases lay between the germline ends. Germline-derived CDR1 and CDR2 are DFQATT and SNEGSKA (reference sequence). The CDR3 spans 12 residues. CDR3 sequence: CSASLTDNEQFF. The CDR3 DNA reads as TGCAGTGCTAGTCTGACCGACAATGAGCAGTTCTTC.

This chain connects TRBV30 to TRBJ1-2; D is possibly TRBD1 (5 bases). Germline V lookup: CDR1 GTSNPN, CDR2 SVGIG (reference sequence). The CDR3 covers 14 residues. V gave up 5 bases and J gave up 4 bases, with 17 bases separating them. CDR3 region: CAWAPQTVLYGYTF. The CDR3 nucleotides are TGTGCCTGGGCCCCTCAGACAGTCCTCTATGGCTACACCTTC.

This chain uses TRBV2 with TRBJ2-1, with 10 bases identical to TRBD2. The V and J ends lost 6 bases and 6 bases, in that order; junction bases with no gene match: 8. CDR1 SNHLY and CDR2 FYNNEI come from the germline V gene. This CDR3 comprises 15 residues. The CDR3 DNA sequence: TGTGCCAGCAGCCCAGAGCGGGAGGGACGCAATGAGCAGTTCTTC. This codes for CASSPEREGRNEQFF.

The V gene is TRBV5-6, the J gene TRBJ1-2, with unresolved D. Trimming left V 0 bases short and J 3 bases short, with 12 bases between. CDR3 length: 15 amino acids. CDR1 is SGHDT, CDR2 YYEEEE, per germline. CDR3 nucleotide sequence: TGTGCCAGCAGCTTGGGGAACACCCGGGACTATGGCTACACCTTC. It translates to CASSLGNTRDYGYTF.

J is TRBJ2-2 and V is TRBV19; the D gene could be TRBD1 or TRBD2 (5 bases each). The germline gives CDR1 LNHDA, CDR2 SQIVND (reference sequence). V dropped 6 bases and J dropped 0 bases, with 20 bases sitting between them. CDR3 length equals 18 residues. The CDR3 loop is CASSGAGIQFANTGELFF. The CDR3 nucleotides are TGTGCCAGTAGCGGGGCCGGGATTCAGTTCGCGAACACCGGGGAGCTGTTTTTT.

This chain links TRBV6-1 with TRBJ1-1, with D unclear. Trimming removed 7 bases from V and 8 bases from J, with 11 bases in between. CDR1 is MNHNS and CDR2 is SASEGT in the germline V gene. This CDR3 spans 11 amino acids. In DNA form, the CDR3 reads TGTGCCAGCATAAGAGGCCAGGAAGCTTTCTTT. It translates to CASIRGQEAFF.

This chain connects TRBV7-6 to TRBJ2-2, with no clear D. Germline values: CDR1 SGHVS, CDR2 FNYEAQ. CDR3 length: 14 amino acids. Trimming removed 3 bases at V and 2 bases at J, with 7 bases between. CDR3 residues: CASSLQVNTGELFF. The CDR3 DNA sequence: TGTGCCAGCAGCTTGCAGGTTAACACCGGGGAGCTGTTTTTT.

This chain joins TRBV30 and TRBJ1-6; D ambiguous. The V gene's germline CDR1 is GTSNPN and CDR2 SVGIG (reference sequence). This CDR3 region has 15 residues. V shed 3 bases and J shed 0 bases, with 9 bases lying between them. CDR3 sequence (DNA): TGTGCCTGGAGGGAAGGGAGCTCCTATAATTCACCCCTCCACTTT. Its protein product is CAWREGSSYNSPLHF.

The rearrangement links TRBV5-8 to TRBJ2-5, with D perhaps TRBD1 or TRBD2 (6 bases each). Trimming stripped 3 bases from V and 9 bases from J, with 24 bases between. The CDR3 runs 16 residues. CDR1 is SGHTS, CDR2 YDEGEE, per germline. Here the CDR3 DNA reads TGTGCCAGCAGCTCCGGGGGATCCACAGGGATTGAGGCCCAGTACTTC. Its translation: CASSSGGSTGIEAQYF.

The chain combines TRBV9 with TRBJ1-5; D remains ambiguous. Looked up from germline, CDR1 is SGDLS and CDR2 is YYNGEE. Trimming pared 3 bases from V and 5 bases from J, leaving 9 bases between. CDR3 length: 13 residues. CDR3: CASSADQDQPQHF. Here the CDR3 DNA reads TGTGCCAGCAGCGCCGACCAGGATCAGCCCCAGCATTTT.

This clonotype showed up just a few times. This chain uses TRBV7-2 with TRBJ1-6; 8 bases align to TRBD1. The germline V gene has CDR1 SGHTA and CDR2 FQGNSA. This CDR3 region has 17 residues. V was pared by 4 bases and J by 8 bases, with 13 bases of the junction left unmatched. The CDR3 DNA sequence: TGTGCCAGCAGCTGGCCGGGGGCAGGGGGCATTGATTCACCCCTCCACTTT. This gives the protein CASSWPGAGGIDSPLHF.

J is TRBJ2-5 and V is TRBV10-3; 10 bases fit TRBD2. CDR1 is ENHRY and CDR2 is SYGVKD in the germline V gene. Trimming took 7 bases from V and 2 from J; bases not matched to a gene: 10. CDR3 length equals 16 residues. CDR3 bases: TGTGCCATCAACAGCGGTAGCGGGGGGCGACAAGAGACCCAGTACTTC. This translates into CAINSGSGGRQETQYF.

V gene TRBV25-1 combines with J gene TRBJ2-2; D might be TRBD1 (6 bases). The CDR3 totals 14 residues. Between the trimmed V and J ends, which lost 8 bases and 1 base, there was a span of 11 bases. Germline assignment: CDR1 MGHDK and CDR2 SYGVNS. CDR3 region: CASGGQQNTGELFF. The CDR3 DNA is TGTGCCAGCGGCGGACAGCAGAACACCGGGGAGCTGTTTTTT.

The chain recombines TRBV2 with TRBJ2-4, with D possibly being TRBD2 (6 bases). The CDR3 spans 14 residues. Per germline, CDR1 SNHLY and CDR2 FYNNEI. V was shortened by 5 bases and J by 5 bases, with 13 bases between the two germline ends. The CDR3 loop is CASSSRERQNIQYF. In DNA, the CDR3 is TGTGCCAGCAGTTCTCGGGAGCGCCAAAACATTCAGTACTTC.

This clonotype was counted only a few times. The V gene is TRBV24-1, the J gene TRBJ1-2; D unclear. The CDR3 loop spans 17 amino acids. Trimming removed 4 bases at V and 5 bases at J, with 22 bases between. Germline CDR1 is KGHDR and CDR2 is SFDVKD. The CDR3 sequence: CATSDSPDSASEYGYTF. CDR3 bases: TGTGCCACCAGTGACTCCCCAGACTCGGCCAGTGAATATGGCTACACCTTC.

The table lists this clonotype with a few counts. The genes are TRBV6-1 and TRBJ2-3; D possibly uses TRBD1 or TRBD2 (6 bases each). This CDR3 is built from 14 residues. V was trimmed by 6 bases and J by 4 bases, leaving 14 bases between them. Per germline, CDR1 MNHNS and CDR2 SASEGT. The CDR3 reads CASRVDGGADTQYF. CDR3 sequence (DNA): TGTGCCAGCAGGGTTGACGGGGGCGCAGATACGCAGTATTTT.

The genes are TRBV28 and TRBJ2-7; 9 nucleotides agree with TRBD1. The CDR3 runs 12 residues. Germline V gene lookup returns CDR1 MDHEN and CDR2 SYDVKM. The DNA for the CDR3 is TGTGTCGTGGGGACAGGGCCTGATGAGCAGTACTTC. This codes for CVVGTGPDEQYF.

This clonotype was counted a few times. The rearrangement uses TRBV19 and TRBJ2-5, with D tentatively TRBD2 (5 bases). This CDR3 has 13 amino acids. Germline V lookup: CDR1 LNHDA, CDR2 SQIVND (reference sequence). V shed 5 bases and J shed 4 bases, with 11 bases lying between them. The CDR3 region is CASSPGVGETQYF. The CDR3 coding sequence is TGTGCCAGTAGTCCCGGGGTTGGAGAGACCCAGTACTTC.

The sample holds a few counts of this clonotype. The chain has TRBV20-1 and TRBJ2-7; 11 bases are a match to TRBD1. Trimming at V came to 5 bases and at J to 7 bases, leaving 10 bases not matched to a gene. The CDR3 contains 14 residues. CDR1 is DFQATT, CDR2 SNEGSKA, per germline (reference sequence). The CDR3 sequence: CSALTGQGVREQYF. Written as DNA, the CDR3 is TGCAGTGCTCTTACGGGACAGGGGGTGAGAGAGCAGTACTTC.

This chain connects TRBV5-1 to TRBJ2-5; 9 bases line up with TRBD2. CDR3 length equals 15 residues. V was pared by 4 bases and J by 1 base, with 5 bases of the junction left unmatched. Germline CDR1 SGHRS, CDR2 YFSETQ. In DNA form, the CDR3 reads TGCGCCAGCAGCGTACTAGCGGGTCTCCAAGAGACCCAGTACTTC. As protein: CASSVLAGLQETQYF.

The rearrangement uses TRBV28 and TRBJ2-7; D may be TRBD1 (6 bases). The CDR3 sequence is 15 residues long. V shed 6 bases and J shed 6 bases, with 21 bases lying between them. The germline CDR1 and CDR2 sequences are MDHEN and SYDVKM. CDR3: CASSPTGFSSGEQYF. The CDR3 DNA reads as TGTGCCAGCAGCCCAACAGGGTTCTCTAGTGGCGAGCAGTACTTC. Variable domain in full (rest from reference TRBV28 and TRBJ2-7): DVKVTQSSRYLVKRTGEKVFLECVQDMDHENMFWYRQDPGLGLRLIYFSYDVKMKEKGDIPEGYSVSREKKERFSLILESASTNQTSMYLCASSPTGFSSGEQYFGPGTRLTVT.

This clonotype has only one observation. The chain is built from TRBV6-1 and TRBJ1-5, with D maybe TRBD1 (6 bases). The V end lost 6 bases, the J end lost 0 bases, and 21 bases lay between the germline ends. The V gene's germline CDR1 is MNHNS and CDR2 SASEGT. The CDR3 spans 18 residues. CDR3 DNA sequence: TGTGCCAGCAGGGGGATGGCGAGGGGGATCAATAGCAATCAGCCCCAGCATTTT. Its translation: CASRGMARGINSNQPQHF.

This chain links TRBV29-1 with TRBJ2-7; 10 bases align to TRBD2. Trimming cost V 4 bases and J 6 bases; bases outside gene matches: 9. From germline, CDR1 is SQVTM and CDR2 ANQGSEA. The CDR3 runs 14 residues. Written as DNA, the CDR3 is TGCAGCGTTGTAGGGCTAGCGGGAGTGGGCGAGCAGTACTTC. It codes for CSVVGLAGVGEQYF.

V is TRBV11-2 and J is TRBJ2-3, with TRBD2 identical over 10 bases. With V trimmed by 2 bases and J by 5 bases, 7 bases remained unmatched. CDR3 size: 16 residues. Germline CDR1 reads SGHAT; CDR2 reads FQNNGV. CDR3 amino acids: CASSLLPSGSGDTQYF. The CDR3 DNA sequence: TGTGCCAGCAGCTTACTTCCTAGCGGGAGTGGAGATACGCAGTATTTT.

This chain links TRBV11-3 with TRBJ2-7; D may be TRBD1 (5 bases). This CDR3 region has 15 residues. The V gene lost 8 bases and the J gene lost 6 bases, with 23 bases spanning the gap. CDR1 and CDR2 from the germline V gene are SGHNT and YENEEA. The CDR3: CASPTRDSLFSEQYF. Here the CDR3 DNA reads TGTGCCAGCCCCACACGCGACAGCCTGTTTTCCGAGCAGTACTTC.